These 28 T cell receptor beta chains originate from one sample sequenced in a study of pediatric ulcerative colitis. The repertoire was sequenced with immunoSEQ multiplex PCR; TCRdb's copy has only in-frame clones and lacks some. The sample shows 20,000 to 25,000 clones, over 60% of them seen only once. During colonoscopy, one to two rectal pinch biopsies were collected. The sample consisted of gut tissue. These receptors all come from a boy younger than 18 with severe ulcerative colitis.

Points on this clone: This specimen includes other DNA sequences encoding the same CDR3. The rearrangement uses TRBV7-6 and TRBJ2-7, with a weak D call TRBD2 (5 bases). The germline V gene has CDR1 SGHVS and CDR2 FNYEAQ. Trimming shortened V by 5 bases and J by 0 bases, and 11 bases separated the two germline ends. The CDR3 runs to 14 residues. This CDR3 is CASSRGEDSYEQYF. The CDR3 DNA follows: TGTGCCAGCAGCCGGGGTGAGGACTCCTACGAGCAGTACTTC.

The chain joins TRBV6-1 to TRBJ2-3, with TRBD1 matching 8 bases. Germline-derived CDR1 and CDR2 are MNHNS and SASEGT. V trimming: 1 base; J trimming: 3 bases; junction bases outside the gene matches: 3. The CDR3 contains 15 residues. CDR3 sequence: CASSEETGATDTQYF. The CDR3 coding sequence is TGTGCCAGCAGTGAAGAGACAGGGGCTACAGATACGCAGTATTTT.

The chain joins TRBV6-6 to TRBJ1-2; a weak D match, TRBD1 (6 bases). This CDR3 has 12 amino acids. In germline, CDR1 is MNHNY, CDR2 SVGAGI (reference sequence). Trimming shortened V by 5 bases and J by 8 bases, and 12 bases separated the two germline ends. The DNA of the CDR3 is TGTGCCAGCAGTAACCCGCAGGGGGGCTACACCTTC. It specifies CASSNPQGGYTF.

V gene TRBV2 combines with J gene TRBJ2-3; 8 nucleotides align to TRBD1. The CDR3 contains 15 residues. Trimming cost V 8 bases and J 3 bases; bases outside gene matches: 10. Germline assignment: CDR1 SNHLY and CDR2 FYNNEI. CDR3 loop: CASGSRTGLTDTQYF. DNA for the CDR3: TGTGCCAGCGGTTCACGGACAGGGCTTACAGATACGCAGTATTTT. Full variable domain (missing parts from reference TRBV2 and TRBJ2-3): EPEVTQTPSHQVTQMGQEVILRCVPISNHLYFYWYRQILGQKVEFLVSFYNNEISEKSEIFDDQFSVERPDGSNFTLKIRSTKLEDSAMYFCASGSRTGLTDTQYFGPGTRLTVL.

The chain combines TRBV7-2 with TRBJ2-6; the D gene is possibly TRBD2 (6 bases). The germline V gene has CDR1 SGHTA and CDR2 FQGNSA. V shed 5 bases and J shed 0 bases, with 11 bases lying between them. CDR3 length: 16 amino acids. For the CDR3, the DNA is TGTGCCAGCAGCCCGGGCGGGACCTCTGGGGCCAACGTCCTGACTTTC. Its translation is CASSPGGTSGANVLTF.

The V and J genes are TRBV2 and TRBJ1-6; D call uncertain. From germline, CDR1 is SNHLY and CDR2 FYNNEI. V was trimmed by 5 bases and J by 13 bases, leaving 18 bases between them. The CDR3 is made up of 14 amino acids. CDR3 coding DNA: TGTGCCAGCAGTTACGACCAAAATTCGTGGCCCCTCCACTTT. Encoded protein: CASSYDQNSWPLHF.

The chain carries TRBV25-1 and TRBJ2-7, with D possibly matching TRBD1 (5 bases). The CDR3 totals 13 residues. CDR1 is MGHDK and CDR2 is SYGVNS in the germline V gene. V was shortened by 6 bases and J by 7 bases, with 16 bases between the two germline ends. The CDR3 bases are TGTGCCAGCAGCGGTGGGGCCCTCTGGGAGCAGTACTTC. This encodes CASSGGALWEQYF.

This sequence joins TRBV7-8 and TRBJ2-7; D is possibly TRBD2 (6 bases). The CDR3 spans 14 residues. V lost 5 bases to trimming and J lost 3 bases, with 14 bases between them. In germline, CDR1 is SGHVS, CDR2 FQNEAQ. CDR3 amino acids: CASSPRGSRYEQYF. The CDR3 coding sequence is TGTGCCAGCAGCCCCCGGGGGTCCCGCTACGAGCAGTACTTC. The complete variable domain, with remaining parts taken from reference TRBV7-8 and TRBJ2-7, reads GAGVSQSPRYKVAKRGQDVALRCDPISGHVSLFWYQQALGQGPEFLTYFQNEAQLDKSGLPSDRFFAERPEGSVSTLKIQRTQQEDSAVYLCASSPRGSRYEQYFGPGTRLTVT.

This chain connects TRBV29-1 to TRBJ1-2; D perhaps matches TRBD1 (6 bases). Germline CDR1 and CDR2: SQVTM and ANQGSEA. The V gene lost 0 bases and the J gene lost 9 bases, with 17 bases spanning the gap. The CDR3 has 14 amino acids. The CDR3 bases are TGCAGCGTTGAAGATCCTAACAGGGATTATCGCTACACCTTC. This encodes CSVEDPNRDYRYTF.

The V and J genes are TRBV18 and TRBJ2-7, with 11 bases identical to TRBD1. The CDR3 length is 15 residues. J gave up 3 bases and V 3 bases, and 4 bases lay outside the gene matches. CDR1 is KGHSH and CDR2 is LQKENI in the germline V gene. CDR3 sequence (DNA): TGTGCCAGCTCACCGGGCGGGACAGGGGGCTACGAGCAGTACTTC. Protein sequence: CASSPGGTGGYEQYF.

The chain links TRBV6-4 to TRBJ1-4; TRBD1 matches 11 bases. With V trimmed by 4 bases and J by 6 bases, 4 bases remained unmatched. The CDR3 runs to 15 residues. The germline CDR1 and CDR2 sequences are MRHNA and SNTAGT. As DNA, the CDR3 is TGTGCCAGCAGTGTTTGGGACAGGGGGGATGAAAAACTGTTTTTT. Its translation: CASSVWDRGDEKLFF.

J is TRBJ2-1 and V is TRBV6-1, with TRBD2 identical over 11 bases. CDR1 and CDR2 from the germline V gene are MNHNS and SASEGT. Trimming at V came to 4 bases and at J to 3 bases, leaving 5 bases not matched to a gene. This CDR3 has 16 residues. The CDR3 DNA is TGTGCCAGCAGTGGGGGGACTAGCGGCGACTACAATGAGCAGTTCTTC. This gives the protein CASSGGTSGDYNEQFF.

The chain employs TRBV5-4 and TRBJ1-2; 9 bases are shared with TRBD1. The junction had 4 bases not matched to a gene; V was cut back by 4 bases and J by 0 bases. The CDR3 spans 15 residues. Germline V gene sequence: CDR1 SGHNT, CDR2 YYREEE (reference sequence). CDR3 coding DNA: TGTGCCAGCAGCCAAGGGACAGGGTCTAACTATGGCTACACCTTC. Protein: CASSQGTGSNYGYTF. Combining the CDR3 with reference TRBV5-4 and TRBJ1-2 gives the whole variable domain ETGVTQSPTHLIKTRGQQVTLRCSSQSGHNTVSWYQQALGQGPQFIFQYYREEENGRGNFPPRFSGLQFPNYSSELNVNALELDDSALYLCASSQGTGSNYGYTFGSGTRLTVV.

The gene calls are TRBV6-1 and TRBJ2-7; D may be TRBD2 (5 bases). Germline-derived CDR1 and CDR2 are MNHNS and SASEGT. The CDR3 extends over 14 amino acids. Trimming stripped 5 bases from V and 7 bases from J, with 18 bases between. CDR3 bases: TGTGCCAGCAGTCCCTCCCTAACTCGGGGAGAGCAGTACTTC. Translation gives CASSPSLTRGEQYF.

Of note for this clone: This CDR3 is also generated by other DNA sequences in the sample. CDR3 nucleotides: TGTGCCTGGAGTCTTAAGGGCCTCTCTGGAAACACCATATATTTT. Translating it yields CAWSLKGLSGNTIYF. V is TRBV30 and J is TRBJ1-3; D unclear. Germline assignment: CDR1 GTSNPN and CDR2 SVGIG (reference sequence). CDR3 size: 15 residues. V dropped 2 bases and J dropped 0 bases, with 11 bases sitting between them.

This chain joins TRBV2 and TRBJ2-3; no reliable D call. The CDR3 extends over 13 amino acids. The V gene lost 6 bases and the J gene lost 0 bases, with 7 bases spanning the gap. In germline, CDR1 is SNHLY, CDR2 FYNNEI. The CDR3 DNA reads as TGTGCCAGCAGAGGGTTAAGCACAGATACGCAGTATTTT. This codes for CASRGLSTDTQYF.

The chain recombines TRBV11-2 with TRBJ2-6; TRBD1 agrees at 8 bases. This CDR3 contains 17 residues. Germline CDR1 and CDR2: SGHAT and FQNNGV. Germline trimming cut 5 bases from V and 0 bases from J; bases unmatched to any gene: 6. The DNA of the CDR3 is TGTGCCAGCAGCCAAACAGGGGGAAGCTCTGGGGCCAACGTCCTGACTTTC. As protein: CASSQTGGSSGANVLTF.

The rearrangement joins TRBV2 to TRBJ2-1; D may correspond to TRBD1 or TRBD2 (6 bases each). Germline V CDR1 and CDR2: SNHLY, FYNNEI. This CDR3 is 14 amino acids long. The V end lost 7 bases, the J end lost 4 bases, and 14 bases lay between the germline ends. Here the CDR3 reads CASISGGLYNEQFF. CDR3 coding DNA: TGTGCCAGCATCTCCGGGGGCCTTTACAATGAGCAGTTCTTC.

This sequence joins TRBV10-2 and TRBJ1-6; TRBD1 matches at 7 bases. Unmatched junction bases numbered 5, after V lost 8 bases and J lost 7 bases. CDR3 length equals 13 residues. CDR1 WSHSY and CDR2 SAAADI come from the germline V gene. The CDR3 reads CASGPGGNSPLHF. The CDR3, as DNA: TGCGCCAGCGGTCCAGGGGGAAATTCACCCCTCCACTTT.

The chain is built from TRBV10-3 and TRBJ1-3; possibly TRBD1 for D (5 bases). From germline, CDR1 is ENHRY and CDR2 SYGVKD. Trimming removed 4 bases from V and 4 bases from J, with 8 bases in between. The CDR3 has 13 residues. DNA for the CDR3: TGTGCCATCAGTGGGGGCTACGGAAACACCATATATTTT. Protein product: CAISGGYGNTIYF.

V is TRBV2 and J is TRBJ2-3, with D possibly matching TRBD2 (7 bases). Trimming shortened V by 7 bases and J by 1 base, and 12 bases separated the two germline ends. This CDR3 spans 14 amino acids. Germline V lookup: CDR1 SNHLY, CDR2 FYNNEI. For the CDR3, the DNA is TGTGCCAGCAAGGCGGGGGCCCGCACAGATACGCAGTATTTT. It yields the protein CASKAGARTDTQYF.

This rearrangement joins TRBV6-5 to TRBJ1-1; D unclear. Germline V CDR1 and CDR2: MNHEY, SVGAGI. V lost 2 bases, J lost 4 bases, and 8 bases lay in between. This CDR3 spans 13 amino acids. CDR3 in amino acids: CASSYGRGTEAFF. In DNA form, the CDR3 reads TGTGCCAGCAGTTACGGCCGAGGCACTGAAGCTTTCTTT.

This clone is labeled as medium-sized (0.01 to 0.1%). V is TRBV7-9 and J is TRBJ1-6, with D tentatively TRBD1 (5 bases). This CDR3 region has 16 residues. The V end lost 5 bases, the J end lost 6 bases, and 17 bases lay between the germline ends. Germline CDR1 is SEHNR and CDR2 is FQNEAQ (reference sequence). The CDR3 DNA reads as TGTGCCAGCAGCGCTAGATTTGCAGGGAGTAATTCACCCCTCCACTTT. Its protein is CASSARFAGSNSPLHF.

This chain connects TRBV2 to TRBJ2-7; D unclear. The germline gives CDR1 SNHLY, CDR2 FYNNEI. With 3 bases removed from V and 9 bases from J, the gap between germline ends came to 15 bases. The CDR3 spans 13 residues. Here the CDR3 DNA reads TGTGCCAGCAGTGAGTTACCTACTACGGGGCAGTACTTC. The encoded protein is CASSELPTTGQYF.

The chain's CDR3 is CACSWGANVLTF. In DNA, the CDR3 is TGTGCCTGCTCTTGGGGGGCCAACGTCCTGACTTTC. J is TRBJ2-6 and V is TRBV2; no reliable D call. In germline, CDR1 is SNHLY, CDR2 FYNNEI. This CDR3 comprises 12 residues. The V gene lost 11 bases and the J gene lost 4 bases, with 9 bases spanning the gap.

V gene TRBV12-5 combines with J gene TRBJ2-2, with a weak D call TRBD1 (5 bases). V lost 2 bases and J 2 bases, leaving 12 bases between the germline ends. Germline CDR1 and CDR2: LGHNT and FRNRAP. This CDR3 is built from 16 residues. For the CDR3, the DNA is TGTGCTAGTGGTTTGTTGGCGACAGTAAACACCGGGGAGCTGTTTTTT. Translated, it gives CASGLLATVNTGELFF. The entire variable domain, with the rest obtained from reference TRBV12-5 and TRBJ2-2, is as follows: DARVTQTPRHKVTEMGQEVTMRCQPILGHNTVFWYRQTMMQGLELLAYFRNRAPLDDSGMPKDRFSAEMPDATLATLKIQPSEPRDSAVYFCASGLLATVNTGELFFGEGSRLTVL.

The gene calls are TRBV15 and TRBJ2-2; no clear D gene. Germline loops: CDR1 LNHNV, CDR2 YYDKDF (reference sequence). The V end was cut by 8 bases, the J end by 3 bases, with 10 bases between. The CDR3 spans 13 residues. CDR3 DNA: TGTGCCACCGTCGACGGAGACACCGGGGAGCTGTTTTTT. Translation gives CATVDGDTGELFF.

The V gene is TRBV5-1, the J gene TRBJ2-1; 10 nucleotides line up with TRBD1. The CDR3 runs to 14 residues. CDR1 SGHRS and CDR2 YFSETQ come from the germline V gene. V was pared by 3 bases and J by 7 bases, with 4 bases of the junction left unmatched. CDR3 sequence (DNA): TGCGCCAGCAGCTCGGGACAGGGGCTAAATGAGCAGTTCTTC. This gives the protein CASSSGQGLNEQFF.